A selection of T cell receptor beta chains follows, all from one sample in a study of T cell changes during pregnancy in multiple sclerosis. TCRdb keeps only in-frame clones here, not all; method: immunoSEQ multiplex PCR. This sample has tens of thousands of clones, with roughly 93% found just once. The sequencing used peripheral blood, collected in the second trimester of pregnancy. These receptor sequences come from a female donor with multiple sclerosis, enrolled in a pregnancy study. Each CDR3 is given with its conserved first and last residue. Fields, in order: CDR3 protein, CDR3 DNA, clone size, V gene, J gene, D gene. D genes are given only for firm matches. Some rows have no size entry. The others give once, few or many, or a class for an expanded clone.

cdr3_aa: CASSLEGGALLGTEAFF
cdr3_nt: TGTGCCAGCAGCTTGGAAGGAGGGGCACTCCTGGGCACTGAAGCTTTCTTT
clone_size: .
v_call: TRBV5-6
j_call: TRBJ1-1
d_call: .

cdr3_aa: CASSLGTGNEQFF
cdr3_nt: TGTGCCAGCAGCTTAGGGACAGGGAATGAGCAGTTCTTC
clone_size: once
v_call: TRBV7-3
j_call: TRBJ2-1
d_call: TRBD1

cdr3_aa: CASSFDRLYGYTF
cdr3_nt: TGTGCCAGCAGCTTCGACAGGTTATATGGCTACACCTTC
clone_size: few
v_call: TRBV14
j_call: TRBJ1-2
d_call: .

cdr3_aa: CASSARQGASADTQYF
cdr3_nt: TGTGCCAGCAGTGCAAGACAGGGGGCGTCCGCAGATACGCAGTATTTT
clone_size: .
v_call: TRBV6-4
j_call: TRBJ2-3
d_call: TRBD1

cdr3_aa: CASTLRERESYNEQFF
cdr3_nt: TGTGCCAGCACCCTTAGGGAGAGGGAGTCCTACAATGAGCAGTTCTTC
clone_size: .
v_call: TRBV11-2
j_call: TRBJ2-1
d_call: .

cdr3_aa: CASSGPTSGDPYEQYF
cdr3_nt: TGTGCCAGCAGCGGGCCGACTAGCGGGGACCCTTACGAGCAGTACTTC
clone_size: .
v_call: TRBV9
j_call: TRBJ2-7
d_call: TRBD2

cdr3_aa: CSVGVNTEAFF
cdr3_nt: TGCAGCGTCGGAGTGAACACTGAAGCTTTCTTT
clone_size: .
v_call: TRBV29-1
j_call: TRBJ1-1
d_call: .

cdr3_aa: CASTLGSDTQYF
cdr3_nt: TGTGCCAGCACCTTGGGCTCAGATACGCAGTATTTT
clone_size: .
v_call: TRBV28
j_call: TRBJ2-3
d_call: .

cdr3_aa: CASSLLRTEAFF
cdr3_nt: TGTGCCAGCAGCTTATTGCGAACTGAAGCTTTCTTT
clone_size: few
v_call: TRBV11-2
j_call: TRBJ1-1
d_call: .

cdr3_aa: CASSSNRVEKAEAFF
cdr3_nt: TGTGCCAGCAGCTCAAACAGGGTCGAGAAGGCTGAAGCTTTCTTT
clone_size: .
v_call: TRBV7-3
j_call: TRBJ1-1
d_call: .